This T cell receptor beta chain was recorded in a study of early T cells in non-severe SARS-CoV-2 infection. The germline gives CDR1 SEHNR, CDR2 FQNEAQ (reference sequence). This CDR3 comprises 13 residues. V was shortened by 11 bases and J by 2 bases, with 13 bases between the two germline ends. Researchers attached unique molecular identifiers to individual cDNA molecules. MiXCR, run by TCRdb on the 5' RACE reads, gives a single entry per CDR3 protein. The sample lists about 83,000 distinct CDR3 sequences, 8% to 13% occurring once. This receptor was identified in an adult who was a healthcare worker with PCR-confirmed SARS-CoV-2 infection or an uninfected control (not recorded which). The sample consisted of whole blood, taken at baseline. The chain recombines TRBV7-9 with TRBJ2-1, with a tentative D call TRBD2 (6 bases). The CDR3 is CAVGRGTYNEQFF. The CDR3 nucleotides are TGTGCCGTAGGGCGGGGCACCTACAATGAGCAGTTCTTC.